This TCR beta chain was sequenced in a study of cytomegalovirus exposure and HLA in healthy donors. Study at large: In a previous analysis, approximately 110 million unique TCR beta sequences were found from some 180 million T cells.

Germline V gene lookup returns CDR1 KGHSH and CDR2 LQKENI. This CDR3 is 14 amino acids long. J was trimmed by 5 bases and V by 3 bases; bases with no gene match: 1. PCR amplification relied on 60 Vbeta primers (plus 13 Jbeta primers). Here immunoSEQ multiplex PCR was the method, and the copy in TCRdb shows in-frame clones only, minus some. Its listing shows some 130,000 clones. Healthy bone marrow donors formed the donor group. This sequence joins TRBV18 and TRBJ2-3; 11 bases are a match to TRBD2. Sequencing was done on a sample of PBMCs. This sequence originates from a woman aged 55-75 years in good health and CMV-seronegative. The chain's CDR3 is CASSPTSGIDTQYF. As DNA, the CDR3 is TGTGCCAGCTCACCGACTAGCGGGATAGATACGCAGTATTTT.